The clone carrying this TCR beta chain is a singleton in its sample. Its antigen is still unknown. The PCR contained 60 Vbeta and 13 Jbeta primers. Method: immunoSEQ multiplex PCR; TCRdb's copy keeps in-frame clones and lacks some. The sample carries 150,000 to 200,000 clones, approximately 80% recorded once. This CDR3 is 17 amino acids long. The germline V and J ends were trimmed by 0 bases and 1 base, with 13 bases remaining between them. Per germline, CDR1 SGHRS and CDR2 YFSETQ. The data stem from a study of cytomegalovirus exposure and HLA in healthy donors. General observations from the study: An analysis that was carried out later associated 15,000 to 20,000 TCR beta sequences with HLA alleles at 0.05 false discovery rate. Available immune exposure information was restricted to CMV serostatus only. Roughly uniform sequencing depth across donors was assumed, possibly incorrectly.

Nominally healthy donors provided the samples, though records likely missed some immune exposures. The sample consisted of PBMCs. The receptor's source is a woman in her 40s in good health and CMV-seropositive. The chain recombines TRBV5-1 with TRBJ2-2; perhaps TRBD2 as D (5 bases). CDR3: CASSLAAGEGNTGELFF. In nucleotides, the CDR3 is TGCGCCAGCAGCTTGGCCGCCGGAGAGGGGAACACCGGGGAGCTGTTTTTT.